The rows below give T cell receptor beta chains drawn from one sample of a study of TIL therapy for anti-PD-1-resistant metastatic lung cancer. The repertoire was sequenced with immunoSEQ multiplex PCR; TCRdb's copy has only in-frame clones and lacks some. The table has 60,000 or so clones, under 75% seen once; the top ten hold approximately 7%. The sample here was blood, taken at baseline. The receptors were gathered from a person aged 25 to 80 with non-small cell lung cancer. The CDR3 runs from the conserved cysteine through the conserved F or W. D genes are given only for firm matches. Rows give clone size only sometimes, using once, few, many, or a class for an expanded clone.

clone size,D gene,V gene,J gene,CDR3 protein,CDR3 DNA
-,-,TRBV6-5,TRBJ2-5,CASSRDSRGETQYF,TGTGCCAGCAGTAGGGACTCCCGGGGGGAGACCCAGTACTTC
-,-,TRBV30,TRBJ1-5,CAWGAGFSNQPQHF,TGTGCCTGGGGGGCAGGTTTCAGCAATCAGCCCCAGCATTTT
few,-,TRBV30,TRBJ1-3,CAWSVSGNTIYF,TGTGCCTGGAGTGTATCGGGAAACACCATATATTTT
-,TRBD1,TRBV29-1,TRBJ2-7,CSVCRDRGYEQYF,TGCAGCGTTTGCCGGGACAGGGGCTACGAGCAGTACTTC
once,TRBD2,TRBV30,TRBJ2-5,CAWSLTSEETQYF,TGTGCCTGGAGTCTGACTAGCGAGGAGACCCAGTACTTC
few,-,TRBV7-9,TRBJ1-3,CASSLANGVGNTIYF,TGTGCCAGCAGCTTAGCTAACGGGGTTGGAAACACCATATATTTT
-,-,TRBV6-1,TRBJ2-5,CASSLGIEEETQYF,TGTGCCAGCAGTCTAGGGATCGAAGAAGAGACCCAGTACTTC
-,-,TRBV6-1,TRBJ2-5,CASSEAMGTARETQYF,TGTGCCAGCAGTGAAGCGATGGGAACGGCTCGAGAGACCCAGTACTTC
-,-,TRBV30,TRBJ1-2,CASGRSLSNYGYTF,TGTGCCTCGGGGAGGTCCCTCTCTAACTATGGCTACACCTTC
-,-,TRBV25-1,TRBJ2-1,CASSDPSISSYNEQFF,TGTGCCAGCAGTGACCCCTCGATTAGCTCCTACAATGAGCAGTTCTTC
-,-,TRBV6-5,TRBJ1-1,CASWVVGGLAFF,TGTGCCAGCTGGGTCGTGGGGGGCCTAGCTTTCTTT
many,-,TRBV2,TRBJ2-2,CASSVRHIHTGELFF,TGTGCCAGCAGTGTACGACACATCCACACCGGGGAGCTGTTTTTT
-,TRBD2,TRBV5-1,TRBJ2-2,CASSPKPLAEMNTGELFF,TGCGCCAGCAGCCCAAAGCCTCTAGCGGAGATGAACACCGGGGAGCTGTTTTTT
-,TRBD1,TRBV29-1,TRBJ2-1,CSATDRGPSKSYNEQFF,TGCAGCGCCACGGACAGGGGGCCTTCTAAATCCTACAATGAGCAGTTCTTC
-,-,TRBV5-1,TRBJ2-7,CASRPDGGTREQYF,TGCGCCAGCAGACCGGACGGGGGAACGCGGGAGCAGTACTTC
-,-,TRBV11-3,TRBJ2-3,CASSGGADTQYF,TGTGCCAGCAGCGGGGGTGCGGATACGCAGTATTTT
-,-,TRBV5-8,TRBJ1-2,CASSSGYFNYGYTF,TGTGCCAGCAGCTCTGGATACTTTAACTATGGCTACACCTTC
-,TRBD2,TRBV7-9,TRBJ2-3,CASSLSSVAGGNTDTQYF,TGTGCCAGCAGCTTATCGTCGGTAGCGGGAGGCAACACAGATACGCAGTATTTT
-,TRBD2,TRBV5-1,TRBJ2-3,CASSLGLAGEDTQYF,TGCGCCAGCAGCCTGGGACTAGCGGGAGAGGATACGCAGTATTTT
-,TRBD2,TRBV4-2,TRBJ2-3,CASSQDSGLAGGPLNTQYF,TGTGCCAGCAGCCAAGATTCAGGACTAGCGGGGGGGCCATTGAATACGCAGTATTTT
once,-,TRBV14,TRBJ2-5,CASSLLGVQETQYF,TGTGCCAGCAGCCTCCTCGGTGTCCAAGAGACCCAGTACTTC
few,-,TRBV29-1,TRBJ2-1,CSVRYRGTQNNEQFF,TGCAGCGTTCGGTATAGGGGGACACAAAACAATGAGCAGTTCTTC
few,-,TRBV6-1,TRBJ1-5,CASIKDVSNQPQHF,TGTGCCAGCATTAAGGATGTTAGCAATCAGCCCCAGCATTTT
few,-,TRBV7-9,TRBJ2-1,CASSLPLNYNEQFF,TGTGCCAGCAGCTTGCCTTTAAACTACAATGAGCAGTTCTTC
-,TRBD1,TRBV19,TRBJ1-5,CASSIQDRGDQPQHF,TGTGCCAGTAGTATACAGGACAGGGGGGATCAGCCCCAGCATTTT
medium-sized,-,TRBV5-4,TRBJ1-1,CASSLLGEGNTEAFF,TGTGCCAGCAGCTTGCTTGGGGAGGGAAACACTGAAGCTTTCTTT